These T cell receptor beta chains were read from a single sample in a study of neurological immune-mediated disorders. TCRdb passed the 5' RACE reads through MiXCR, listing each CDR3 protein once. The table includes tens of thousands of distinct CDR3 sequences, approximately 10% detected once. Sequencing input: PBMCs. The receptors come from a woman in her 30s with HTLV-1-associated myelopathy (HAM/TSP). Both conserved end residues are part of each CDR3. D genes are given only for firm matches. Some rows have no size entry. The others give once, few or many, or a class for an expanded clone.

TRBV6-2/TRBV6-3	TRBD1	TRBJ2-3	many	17	CASSYAGRGPFADTQYF	TGTGCCAGCAGTTACGCAGGCAGGGGGCCTTTCGCAGATACGCAGTATTTT
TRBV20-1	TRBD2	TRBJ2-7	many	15	CSASSLAGSSYEQYF	TGCAGTGCTAGCTCCCTAGCGGGAAGCTCCTACGAGCAGTACTTC
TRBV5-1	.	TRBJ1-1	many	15	CASSLGGGANTEAFF	TGCGCCAGCAGCTTGGGGGGGGGGGCGAACACTGAAGCTTTCTTT
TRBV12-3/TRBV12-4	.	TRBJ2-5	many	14	CASSTNWAQETQYF	TGTGCCAGCAGCACGAACTGGGCCCAAGAGACCCAGTACTTC
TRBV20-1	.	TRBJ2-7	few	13	CSARIFPSYEQYF	TGCAGTGCTAGAATCTTCCCTTCCTACGAGCAGTACTTC
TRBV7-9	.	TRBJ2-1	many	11	CASSFTTEQFF	TGTGCCAGCAGCTTTACAACTGAGCAGTTCTTC
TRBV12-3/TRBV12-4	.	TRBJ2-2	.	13	CASSLGLVGELFF	TGTGCCAGCAGCCTCGGACTGGTCGGGGAGCTGTTTTTT
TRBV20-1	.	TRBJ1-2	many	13	CSASVRDTYGYTF	TGCAGTGCTAGCGTCCGGGACACCTATGGCTACACCTTC
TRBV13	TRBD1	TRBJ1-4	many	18	CASSSGTAGRQTNEKLFF	TGTGCCAGCAGCTCCGGGACAGCCGGTCGCCAGACTAATGAAAAACTGTTTTTT
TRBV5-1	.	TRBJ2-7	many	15	CASSSDSPNGDEQYF	TGCGCCAGCAGTTCGGACTCTCCAAACGGGGACGAGCAGTACTTC
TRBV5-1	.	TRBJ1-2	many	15	CASSLDAASGGGYTF	TGCGCCAGCAGCTTGGACGCGGCGTCGGGCGGTGGCTACACCTTC
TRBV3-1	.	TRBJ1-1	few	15	CASSPQITQGTEAFF	TGTGCCAGCAGCCCCCAAATAACACAAGGCACTGAAGCTTTCTTT
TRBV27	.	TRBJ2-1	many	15	CASSLRGGVGNEQFF	TGTGCCAGCAGTTTACGGGGCGGGGTAGGGAATGAGCAGTTCTTC
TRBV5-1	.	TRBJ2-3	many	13	CASSLTGEDTQYF	TGCGCCAGCAGCTTGACAGGAGAAGATACGCAGTATTTT
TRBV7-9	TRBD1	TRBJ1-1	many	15	CASSATGGGNTEAFF	TGTGCCAGCAGCGCGACAGGGGGCGGGAACACTGAAGCTTTCTTT
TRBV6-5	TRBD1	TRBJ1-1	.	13	CASSDRVGTEAFF	TGTGCCAGCAGTGACAGGGTAGGCACTGAAGCTTTCTTT
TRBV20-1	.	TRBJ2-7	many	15	CSARGGDPNPYEQYF	TGCAGTGCTAGAGGAGGGGACCCAAACCCTTACGAGCAGTACTTC
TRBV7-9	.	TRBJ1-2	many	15	CASSVTELANYGYTF	TGTGCCAGCAGCGTGACCGAGTTAGCTAACTATGGCTACACCTTC
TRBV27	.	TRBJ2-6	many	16	CASSSPGRGGANVLTF	TGTGCCAGCAGTTCCCCGGGTCGAGGGGGGGCCAACGTCCTGACTTTC
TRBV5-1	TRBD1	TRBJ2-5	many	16	CASSLSGTGGTETQYF	TGCGCCAGCAGCTTGTCCGGGACAGGGGGTACAGAGACCCAGTACTTC
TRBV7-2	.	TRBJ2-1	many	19	CASSSPGTRLPGVYNEQFF	TGTGCCAGCAGCTCCCCCGGGACAAGGCTCCCTGGCGTTTACAATGAGCAGTTCTTC
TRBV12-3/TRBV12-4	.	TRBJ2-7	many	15	CASTKTGGLPYEQYF	TGTGCCAGCACCAAAACGGGCGGATTGCCCTACGAGCAGTACTTC
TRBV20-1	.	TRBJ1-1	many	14	CSARAGTLSGEAFF	TGCAGTGCTAGAGCGGGGACTCTGAGTGGTGAAGCTTTCTTT
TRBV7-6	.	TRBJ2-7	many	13	CASSLGAASEQYF	TGTGCCAGCAGCTTAGGAGCAGCTAGCGAGCAGTACTTC
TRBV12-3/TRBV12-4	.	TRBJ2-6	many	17	CASSAGTPRSGANVLTF	TGTGCCAGCAGTGCCGGGACACCTCGTTCTGGGGCCAACGTCCTGACTTTC
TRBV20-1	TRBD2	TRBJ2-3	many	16	CSARDHAAGDTDTQYF	TGCAGTGCTAGAGATCATGCAGCGGGGGACACAGATACGCAGTATTTT
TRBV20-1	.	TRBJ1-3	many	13	CSATDERFNTIYF	TGCAGTGCTACGGACGAACGCTTTAACACCATATATTTT
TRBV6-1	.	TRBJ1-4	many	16	CASSQAFREVNEKLFF	TGTGCCAGCAGCCAGGCGTTCAGGGAGGTGAATGAAAAACTGTTTTTT
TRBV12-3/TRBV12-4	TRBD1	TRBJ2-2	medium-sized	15	CASSFRQGAAGELFF	TGTGCCAGCAGTTTCCGACAGGGGGCCGCCGGGGAGCTGTTTTTT
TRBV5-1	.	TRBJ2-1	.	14	CASSLIGWADEQFF	TGCGCCAGCAGCCTTATCGGGTGGGCCGATGAGCAGTTCTTC
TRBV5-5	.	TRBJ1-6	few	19	CASSFYICSASGDRGSLHF	.
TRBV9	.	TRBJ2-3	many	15	CASSVRGTDTDTQYF	TGTGCCAGCAGCGTTCGGGGTACGGACACAGATACGCAGTATTTT
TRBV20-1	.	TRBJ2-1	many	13	CSAKRARDGEQFF	TGCAGTGCTAAACGAGCCAGGGACGGTGAGCAGTTCTTC
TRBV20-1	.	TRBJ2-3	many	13	CSAPSPGTDTQYF	TGCAGTGCGCCATCCCCAGGGACAGATACGCAGTATTTT
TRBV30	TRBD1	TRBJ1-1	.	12	CAWSNRGDEAFF	TGTGCCTGGAGTAACAGGGGCGATGAAGCTTTCTTT
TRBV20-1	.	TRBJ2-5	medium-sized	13	CSARFPEEETQYF	TGCAGTGCCCGGTTTCCAGAAGAAGAGACCCAGTACTTC
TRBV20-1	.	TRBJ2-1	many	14	CSAAPGSGHNEQFF	TGCAGTGCTGCGCCAGGGTCTGGCCACAATGAGCAGTTCTTC
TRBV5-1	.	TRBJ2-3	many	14	CASSFDGRSDTQYF	TGCGCCAGCAGCTTCGACGGGCGGTCAGATACGCAGTATTTT
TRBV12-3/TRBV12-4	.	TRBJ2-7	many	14	CASSLNRRSYEQYF	TGTGCCAGCAGCCTGAACAGGAGATCCTACGAGCAGTACTTC
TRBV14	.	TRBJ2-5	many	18	CASSPKGVTEKFQETQYF	TGTGCCAGCAGCCCGAAAGGGGTAACAGAAAAGTTTCAAGAGACCCAGTACTTC
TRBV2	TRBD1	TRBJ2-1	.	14	CANRYRGRGDEQFF	TGTGCCAACAGATACAGGGGGAGAGGCGATGAGCAGTTCTTC
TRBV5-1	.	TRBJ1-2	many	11	CASSFHGGYTF	TGCGCCAGCAGCTTTCACGGGGGCTACACCTTC